This T cell receptor (beta chain) was recorded in a study of sequential checkpoint blockade in melanoma. The protocol was immunoSEQ multiplex PCR, while the TCRdb copy is restricted to in-frame clones and leaves out a portion. This table has approximately 19,000 clones, over 60% appearing once. Stated treatment: randomized to nivolumab then ipilimumab (arm A) or the reverse (arm B). Sequenced material: tumor tissue (inferred from file names), taken from a patient given nivolumab and ipilimumab in sequence. The receptor was isolated from a human donor with melanoma.

CDR3 protein: CASRQSYNEQFF. The DNA for the CDR3 is TGTGCCAGCAGGCAGTCCTACAATGAGCAGTTCTTC. This chain joins TRBV22-1 and TRBJ2-1; the D call of TRBD1 is as the table states it, not checked on the DNA. TRBV22-1 is recorded as a pseudogene. This CDR3 is 12 amino acids long.